This T cell receptor (beta chain) appears in the sequencing data of a study of T cells in Graves' hyperthyroidism and ophthalmopathy. At the level of the study: Peripheral blood was acquired at first diagnosis, ahead of any therapy whatsoever.

Many counts were recorded for this clonotype. Amplified regions were TCR beta CDR3 sequences from RNA transcripts. First-round RT-PCR with HTBI primers amplified the TCR CDR3 region. Via MiXCR, TCRdb re-called the multiplex PCR reads, giving one row per CDR3 protein. The repertoire includes over 500,000 distinct CDR3 sequences, around 15% of them detected once, and roughly 13% sits in the top ten. Uncontrolled infection, other autoimmune disease, pregnancy or lactation barred patients from enrollment. Unmatched junction bases numbered 4, after V lost 5 bases and J lost 1 base. This CDR3 spans 14 amino acids. From germline, CDR1 is DFQATT and CDR2 SNEGSKA (reference sequence).

The TCR was taken from a woman aged 40 to 49 with Graves' hyperthyroidism. Sequencing was done on a sample of blood. The chain couples TRBV20-1 to TRBJ2-7; 11 bases line up with TRBD2. Here the CDR3 reads CSAYSGRGSYEQYF. For the CDR3, the DNA is TGCAGTGCTTATAGCGGGAGGGGGTCCTACGAGCAGTACTTC.